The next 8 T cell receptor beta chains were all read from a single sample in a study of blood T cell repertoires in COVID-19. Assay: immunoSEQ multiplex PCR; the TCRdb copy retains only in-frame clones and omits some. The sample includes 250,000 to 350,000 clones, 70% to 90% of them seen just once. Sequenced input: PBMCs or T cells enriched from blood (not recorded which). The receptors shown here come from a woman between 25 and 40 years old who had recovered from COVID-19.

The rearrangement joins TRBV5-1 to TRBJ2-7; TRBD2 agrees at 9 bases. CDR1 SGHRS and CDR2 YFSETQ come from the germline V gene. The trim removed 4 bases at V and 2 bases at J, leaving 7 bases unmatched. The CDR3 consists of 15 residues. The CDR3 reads CASSDTSGSPYEQYF. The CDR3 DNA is TGCGCCAGCAGCGACACTAGCGGGTCCCCCTACGAGCAGTACTTC.

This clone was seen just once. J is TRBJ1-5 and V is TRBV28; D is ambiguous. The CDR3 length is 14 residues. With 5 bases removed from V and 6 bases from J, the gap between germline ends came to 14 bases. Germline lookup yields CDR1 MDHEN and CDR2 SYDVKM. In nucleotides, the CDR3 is TGTGCCAGCAGTCCCCGGCGGGGAGGTCAGCCCCAGCATTTT. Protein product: CASSPRRGGQPQHF. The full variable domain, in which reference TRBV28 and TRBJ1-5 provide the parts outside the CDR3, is DVKVTQSSRYLVKRTGEKVFLECVQDMDHENMFWYRQDPGLGLRLIYFSYDVKMKEKGDIPEGYSVSREKKERFSLILESASTNQTSMYLCASSPRRGGQPQHFGDGTRLSIL.

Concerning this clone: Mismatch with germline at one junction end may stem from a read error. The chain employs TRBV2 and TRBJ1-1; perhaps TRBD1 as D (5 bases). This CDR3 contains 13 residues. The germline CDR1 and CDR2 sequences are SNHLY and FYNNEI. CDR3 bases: TGTGCCAGCATAATGGACACCCTAAACGAAGGTTTCTTT. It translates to CASIMDTLNEGFF.

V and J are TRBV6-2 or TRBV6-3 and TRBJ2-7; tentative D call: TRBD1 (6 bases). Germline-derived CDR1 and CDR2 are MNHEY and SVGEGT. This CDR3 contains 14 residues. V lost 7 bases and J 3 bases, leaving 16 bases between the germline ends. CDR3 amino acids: CASIPAGAFYEQYF. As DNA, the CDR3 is TGTGCCAGCATCCCAGCAGGGGCTTTCTACGAGCAGTACTTC.

Here the CDR3 DNA reads TGTGCCAGCAGCTCGGGACAGGGCAATCAGCCCCAGCATTTT. It encodes CASSSGQGNQPQHF. The chain combines TRBV11-2 with TRBJ1-5; 8 bases line up with TRBD1. V shed 4 bases and J 2 bases; nucleotides not matched to a gene: 1. This CDR3 has 14 amino acids. CDR1 and CDR2 (germline): SGHAT, FQNNGV. The complete variable domain, with remaining parts taken from reference TRBV11-2 and TRBJ1-5, reads EAGVAQSPRYKIIEKRQSVAFWCNPISGHATLYWYQQILGQGPKLLIQFQNNGVVDDSQLPKDRFSAERLKGVDSTLKIQPAKLEDSAVYLCASSSGQGNQPQHFGDGTRLSIL.

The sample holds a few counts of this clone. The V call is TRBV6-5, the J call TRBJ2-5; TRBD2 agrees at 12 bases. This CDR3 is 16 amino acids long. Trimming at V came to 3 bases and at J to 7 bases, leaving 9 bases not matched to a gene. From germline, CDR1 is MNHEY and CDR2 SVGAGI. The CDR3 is CASSYWTSGDLRTQYF. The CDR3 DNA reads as TGTGCCAGCAGTTATTGGACTAGCGGGGACTTGAGGACCCAGTACTTC.

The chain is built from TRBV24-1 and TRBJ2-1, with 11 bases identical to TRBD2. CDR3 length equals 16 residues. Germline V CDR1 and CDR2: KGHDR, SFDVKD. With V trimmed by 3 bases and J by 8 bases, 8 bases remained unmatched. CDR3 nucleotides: TGTGCCACCAGTGATACCCCCGGGACTAGCGGCGATGAGCAGTTCTTC. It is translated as CATSDTPGTSGDEQFF.

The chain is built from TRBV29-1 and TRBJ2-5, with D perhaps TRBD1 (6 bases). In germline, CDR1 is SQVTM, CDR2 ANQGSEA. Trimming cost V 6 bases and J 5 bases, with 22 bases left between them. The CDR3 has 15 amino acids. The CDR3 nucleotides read TGCAGCGTGGATAGGACAGAGGGGTACCCGGAGACCCAGTACTTC. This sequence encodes CSVDRTEGYPETQYF.